This T cell receptor beta chain was found in a study of Ad26.COV2.S vaccination and SARS-CoV-2 variants. Treatment denoted: over 15 received Ad26.COV2.S at low or high dose, single or two shots; several received placebo; per-sample allocation not given. On day 63 after the first injection, vaccine and placebo recipients gave samples. Clones were read by immunoSEQ multiplex PCR, and TCRdb kept only the in-frame ones, dropping some. The sample carries approximately 340,000 clones, roughly 81% recorded once. The study's findings and limits: Quantification of TCR breadth and depth may have yielded underestimates of total T cell responses. Among vaccine recipients, spike-specific TCR breadth exceeded that of placebo recipients.

Concerning this clone: The antigen is not known.

V was pared by 5 bases and J by 2 bases, with 13 bases between. Looked up from germline, CDR1 is MDHEN and CDR2 is SYDVKM. The CDR3 is 14 residues long. This sequence was found in a person between 18 and 65 years old who received the Ad26.COV2.S COVID-19 vaccine or a placebo. This chain uses TRBV28 with TRBJ2-7; tentatively, D is TRBD1 (5 bases). The sample here was peripheral blood, taken in a trial of Ad26.COV2.S vaccine versus placebo. The CDR3 DNA follows: TGTGCCAGCAGTCCGACAGCATATCCCTACGAGCAGTACTTC. Translated, it gives CASSPTAYPYEQYF.